These 8 T cell receptor beta chains originate from one sample sequenced in a study of blood T cell repertoires in COVID-19. This table comes from immunoSEQ multiplex PCR, and its TCRdb copy is limited to in-frame clones, with some not included. The table records about 20,000 clones, around 74% of them present only once. The specimen was peripheral blood. These receptors all come from a man older than 75 with acute or convalescent COVID-19.

This clone was counted a few times. The V and J genes are TRBV10-2 and TRBJ2-7; no definite D call. The germline V and J ends were trimmed by 6 bases and 3 bases, with 6 bases remaining between them. The CDR3 totals 11 residues. The germline V gene encodes CDR1 WSHSY and CDR2 SAAADI. The CDR3 nucleotides read TGCGCCAGCAGCCCCGGCTACGAGCAGTACGTC. Amino acid sequence: CASSPGYEQYV.

The chain joins TRBV7-2 to TRBJ1-2; tentatively, D is TRBD1 (5 bases). This CDR3 contains 11 residues. Germline V gene lookup returns CDR1 SGHTA and CDR2 FQGNSA. The V end was cut by 6 bases, the J end by 10 bases, with 12 bases between. The CDR3 sequence is CASSPRGIYTF. In nucleotides, the CDR3 is TGTGCCAGCAGTCCCCGGGGGATCTACACCTTC. The entire variable domain, with the rest obtained from reference TRBV7-2 and TRBJ1-2, is as follows: GAGVSQSPSNKVTEKGKDVELRCDPISGHTALYWYRQSLGQGLEFLIYFQGNSAPDKSGLPSDRFSAERTGGSVSTLTIQRTQQEDSAVYLCASSPRGIYTFGSGTRLTVV.

The chain employs TRBV9 and TRBJ1-5; 8 bases line up with TRBD1. The CDR3 runs 15 residues. V lost 4 bases, J lost 3 bases, and 6 bases stayed unmatched. Germline V gene sequence: CDR1 SGDLS, CDR2 YYNGEE. The CDR3 is CASSRGQGNNQPQHF. The CDR3 DNA is TGTGCCAGCAGCAGAGGACAGGGCAACAATCAGCCCCAGCATTTT.

The CDR3 loop is CAISGRDTYTEAFF. CDR3 DNA sequence: TGTGCCATCAGTGGCCGGGACACCTACACTGAAGCTTTCTTT. V is TRBV10-3 and J is TRBJ1-1; tentative D call: TRBD1 (6 bases). Germline V gives CDR1 ENHRY, CDR2 SYGVKD. This CDR3 is 14 amino acids long. Trimming pared 4 bases from V and 3 bases from J, leaving 12 bases between.

This clone was counted a single time. The DNA for the CDR3 is TGTGCCAGCAGCCCGGACCTACTAGCGGGACGGTACCAAGAGACCCAGTACTTC. It is translated as CASSPDLLAGRYQETQYF. The V call is TRBV7-2, the J call TRBJ2-5; TRBD2 aligns across 10 bases. From germline, CDR1 is SGHTA and CDR2 FQGNSA. The J segment lost 0 bases and the V segment lost 5 bases, leaving 12 bases of the junction unmatched. This CDR3 is 18 amino acids long.

The chain recombines TRBV19 with TRBJ2-5; 9 bases fit TRBD2. The CDR3 sequence is 15 residues long. Looked up from germline, CDR1 is LNHDA and CDR2 is SQIVND (reference sequence). The V gene end was trimmed by 4 bases and the J gene end by 1 base; junction bases not matched to a gene: 4. The CDR3 reads CASSRASGVQETQYF. CDR3 sequence (DNA): TGTGCCAGTAGTAGGGCTAGCGGGGTCCAAGAGACCCAGTACTTC.

The chain combines TRBV29-1 with TRBJ2-1, with 10 bases that match TRBD1. V dropped 5 bases and J dropped 5; count of bases not matched to a gene: 15. Germline loops: CDR1 SQVTM, CDR2 ANQGSEA. The CDR3 sequence is 17 residues long. CDR3 region: CSVRGTGVRFDHNEQFF. Written as DNA, the CDR3 is TGCAGCGTTCGGGGGACAGGGGTCCGGTTTGATCACAATGAGCAGTTCTTC.

This sequence joins TRBV6-2 or TRBV6-3 and TRBJ2-3; unclear D gene. V lost 5 bases and J lost 3, with 9 bases in between. The germline V gene encodes CDR1 MNHEY and CDR2 SVGEGT. This CDR3 is 13 amino acids long. CDR3 residues: CASSLQMTDTQYF. The CDR3 DNA is TGTGCCAGCAGTCTTCAGATGACAGATACGCAGTATTTT.